Following are 14 T cell receptor beta chains from one sample sequenced in a study of blood T cell repertoires in COVID-19. TCRdb's table, derived via immunoSEQ multiplex PCR, lists solely in-frame clones and lacks some. The data contain some 210,000 clones, roughly four fifths of them singletons. The sample taken for sequencing was peripheral blood. Source of these receptors: a woman in her 40s with acute or convalescent COVID-19.

This sequence joins TRBV7-6 and TRBJ1-1; the D gene is possibly TRBD1 (5 bases). The CDR3 runs 15 residues. Germline values: CDR1 SGHVS, CDR2 FNYEAQ. The V end was cut by 5 bases, the J end by 1 base, with 14 bases between. CDR3 sequence: CASSQRQGWNTEAFF. CDR3 DNA sequence: TGTGCCAGCAGCCAGAGGCAGGGATGGAACACTGAAGCTTTCTTT.

The chain links TRBV6-5 to TRBJ2-2, with TRBD1 matching over 7 bases. This CDR3 has 14 residues. The J segment lost 2 bases and the V segment lost 6 bases, leaving 3 bases of the junction unmatched. Germline CDR1 and CDR2: MNHEY and SVGAGI. CDR3 protein: CASRGDSNTGELFF. The CDR3 bases are TGTGCCAGCAGGGGGGACAGTAACACCGGGGAGCTGTTTTTT.

The V call is TRBV6-6, the J call TRBJ2-3; TRBD2 aligns across 8 bases. There are 18 residues in the CDR3. J lost 6 bases, V lost 5 bases, and 19 bases had no gene match. The germline gives CDR1 MNHNY, CDR2 SVGAGI (reference sequence). The CDR3 protein is CASSLPPRAGGYFDTQYF. In nucleotides, the CDR3 is TGTGCCAGCAGTCTCCCCCCCAGGGCGGGAGGATACTTTGATACGCAGTATTTT.

This clone showed up just a few times. This CDR3 reads CASSMGLAEPFRDTQYF. CDR3 bases: TGTGCCAGCAGCATGGGACTAGCGGAACCATTTAGGGATACGCAGTATTTT. The chain combines TRBV9 with TRBJ2-3; 11 bases are shared with TRBD2. The length of the CDR3 is 17 residues. In germline, CDR1 is SGDLS, CDR2 YYNGEE. The trim removed 4 bases at V and 6 bases at J, leaving 13 bases unmatched.

Here the CDR3 reads CASSPRDKGGHEQYF. CDR3 DNA: TGTGCCAGCAGTCCCCGGGACAAAGGTGGCCACGAGCAGTACTTC. The chain has TRBV6-5 and TRBJ2-7, with TRBD1 as a possible D gene (6 bases). From germline, CDR1 is MNHEY and CDR2 SVGAGI. The CDR3 runs to 15 residues. V was clipped by 5 bases and J by 5 bases, with 19 bases between them.

The rearrangement uses TRBV12-5 and TRBJ1-3; TRBD1 aligns across 7 bases. V was clipped by 3 bases and J by 3 bases; unmatched bases: 8. This CDR3 is 16 amino acids long. Germline V gene lookup returns CDR1 LGHNT and CDR2 FRNRAP. The CDR3 spells CASGFDKGGYGNTIYF. The CDR3 DNA is TGTGCTAGTGGTTTTGATAAAGGGGGCTATGGAAACACCATATATTTT.

DNA of the CDR3: TGTGCCAGCAGCCTGGAGAACAACTATGGCTACACCTTC. Its protein is CASSLENNYGYTF. The chain is built from TRBV12-3 or TRBV12-4 and TRBJ1-2, with D hard to call. The CDR3 is 13 residues long. V lost 6 bases, J lost 2 bases, and 10 bases lay in between.

The V gene is TRBV18, the J gene TRBJ2-7; D unresolved. The CDR3 spans 13 residues. Trimming took 3 bases from V and 2 from J, leaving 8 bases between them. Per germline, CDR1 KGHSH and CDR2 LQKENI. The CDR3 nucleotides read TGTGCCAGCTCACCCTCACTTGCCTACGAGCAGTACTTC. It encodes CASSPSLAYEQYF.

The chain carries TRBV11-3 and TRBJ2-7; D is undetermined. This CDR3 has 15 residues. The ends were cut back, 3 bases at V and 0 bases at J, with 12 bases in the middle. Per germline, CDR1 SGHNT and CDR2 YENEEA. As DNA, the CDR3 is TGTGCCAGCAGCTTCCATCTATTCTTCTCCTACGAGCAGTACTTC. Protein product: CASSFHLFFSYEQYF.

The chain links TRBV6-5 to TRBJ2-1, with 9 bases that match TRBD1. This CDR3 has 15 amino acids. V lost 0 bases, J lost 4 bases, and 1 base stayed unmatched. Germline V CDR1 and CDR2: MNHEY, SVGAGI. CDR3 sequence (DNA): TGTGCCAGCAGTTACTCCGGGACAGGGTACAATGAGCAGTTCTTC. This sequence encodes CASSYSGTGYNEQFF.

This chain joins TRBV3-1 (or the pseudogene TRBV3-2) and TRBJ2-1; weak D call: TRBD1 (5 bases). Germline V gene sequence: CDR1 LGHDT, CDR2 YNNKEL (reference sequence). This CDR3 has 14 residues. Trimming removed 4 bases at V and 4 bases at J, with 11 bases between. Here the CDR3 DNA reads TGTGCCAGCAGCCGAGGCCAGGGTTACAATGAGCAGTTCTTC. It is translated as CASSRGQGYNEQFF.

The rearrangement links TRBV27 to TRBJ2-7; TRBD1 matches at 9 bases. From germline, CDR1 is MNHEY and CDR2 SMNVEV (reference sequence). After removal of 7 bases from V and 6 bases from J, the junction contained 1 base not matched to a gene. The CDR3 length is 11 residues. For the CDR3, the DNA is TGTGCCAGCAAGGACAGGGGCGAGCAGTACTTC. Translated: CASKDRGEQYF.

V and J are TRBV12-3 or TRBV12-4 and TRBJ1-1; D call uncertain. The CDR3 is 13 amino acids. V was clipped by 5 bases and J by 4 bases, with 11 bases between them. Written as DNA, the CDR3 is TGTGCCAGCAGTCCCTCGCGGGGCACTGAAGCTTTCTTT. This translates into CASSPSRGTEAFF.

The chain recombines TRBV5-1 with TRBJ2-1; no clear D. The CDR3 consists of 12 residues. Trimming left V 5 bases short and J 7 bases short, with 10 bases between. Germline V gene sequence: CDR1 SGHRS, CDR2 YFSETQ. CDR3 sequence reads: CASRVDNNEQFF. The CDR3 DNA sequence: TGCGCCAGCAGAGTAGATAATAATGAGCAGTTCTTC.